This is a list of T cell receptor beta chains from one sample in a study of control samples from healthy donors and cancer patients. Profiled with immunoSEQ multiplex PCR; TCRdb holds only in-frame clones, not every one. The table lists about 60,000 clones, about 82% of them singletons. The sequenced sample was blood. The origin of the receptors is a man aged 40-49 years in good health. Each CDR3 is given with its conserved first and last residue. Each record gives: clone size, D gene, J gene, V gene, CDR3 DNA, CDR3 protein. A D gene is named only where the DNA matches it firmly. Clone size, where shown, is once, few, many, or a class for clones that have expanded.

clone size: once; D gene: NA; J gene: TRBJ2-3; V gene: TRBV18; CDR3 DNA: TGTGCCAGCTCACTACGGGACGGGCGAACAGATACGCAGTATTTT; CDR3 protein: CASSLRDGRTDTQYF
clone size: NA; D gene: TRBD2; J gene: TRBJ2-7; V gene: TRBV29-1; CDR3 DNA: TGCAGCGTCCCGGGACTAGATTCTCTCGAGCAGTACTTC; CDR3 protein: CSVPGLDSLEQYF
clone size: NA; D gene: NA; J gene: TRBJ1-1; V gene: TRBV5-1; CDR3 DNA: TGCGCCAGCAGCTTGGAGACAGAAAACACTGAAGCTTTCTTT; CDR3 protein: CASSLETENTEAFF
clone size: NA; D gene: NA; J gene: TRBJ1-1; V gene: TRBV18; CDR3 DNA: TGTGCCAGCTCCCAACGGACAGATCGGGCTGAAGCTTTCTTT; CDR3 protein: CASSQRTDRAEAFF
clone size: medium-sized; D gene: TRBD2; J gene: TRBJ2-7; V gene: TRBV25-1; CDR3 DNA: TGTGCCAGCAGTGAAACAATGGTGGGAGGGACCTACGAGCAGTACTTC; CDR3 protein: CASSETMVGGTYEQYF
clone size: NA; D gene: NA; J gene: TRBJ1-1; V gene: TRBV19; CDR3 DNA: TGTGCCAGTAGTACCTCAGGAGGGGACACTGAAGCTTTCTTT; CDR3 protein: CASSTSGGDTEAFF
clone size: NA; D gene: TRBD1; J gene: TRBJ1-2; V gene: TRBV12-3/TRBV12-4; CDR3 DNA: TGTGCCAGCAGTGGGTACAGGGGGCATACCTTC; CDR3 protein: CASSGYRGHTF
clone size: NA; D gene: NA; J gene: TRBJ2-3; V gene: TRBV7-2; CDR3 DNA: TGTGCCAGCAGCTCCCCGGGGGCTCCCACAGATACGCAGTATTTT; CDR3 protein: CASSSPGAPTDTQYF
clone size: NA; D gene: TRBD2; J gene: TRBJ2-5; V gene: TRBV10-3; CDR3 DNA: TGTGCCATCAGTGAAATAGCGGGGAGAGGTGAGACCCAGTACTTC; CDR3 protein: CAISEIAGRGETQYF
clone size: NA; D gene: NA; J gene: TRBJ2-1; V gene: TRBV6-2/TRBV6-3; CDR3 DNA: TGTGCCAGCAGTTACGCGACCCACACGTACAATGAGCAGTTCTTC; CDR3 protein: CASSYATHTYNEQFF
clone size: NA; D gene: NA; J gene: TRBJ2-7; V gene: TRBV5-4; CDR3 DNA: TGTGCCAGCAGCTTGGCCGGGGCAGGGGAAGACTACGAGCAGTACTTC; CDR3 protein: CASSLAGAGEDYEQYF
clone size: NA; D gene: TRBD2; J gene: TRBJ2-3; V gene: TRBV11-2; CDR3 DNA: TGTGCCAGCAGCAGCCGGGGGGGGCTGGGAGATACGCAGTATTTT; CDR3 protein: CASSSRGGLGDTQYF
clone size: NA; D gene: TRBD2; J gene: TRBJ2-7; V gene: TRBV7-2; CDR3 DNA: TGTGCCAGCAGCGAATATAGCGGGAGGTCCTACGAGCAGTACTTC; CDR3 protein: CASSEYSGRSYEQYF
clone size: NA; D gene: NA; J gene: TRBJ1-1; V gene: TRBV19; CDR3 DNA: TGTGCCAGTAGTATAGACAGACTTATGAACACTGAAGCTTTCTTT; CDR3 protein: CASSIDRLMNTEAFF
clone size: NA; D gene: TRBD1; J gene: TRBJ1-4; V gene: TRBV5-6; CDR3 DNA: TGTGCCAGCAGCCGGACGGGGACAGGGAGTGAAAAACTGTTTTTT; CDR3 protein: CASSRTGTGSEKLFF
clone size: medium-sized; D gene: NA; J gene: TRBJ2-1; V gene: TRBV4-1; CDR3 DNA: TGCGCCAGCAGCCAGCGGGACATTGCGCTCTACAATGAGCAGTTCTTC; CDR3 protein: CASSQRDIALYNEQFF
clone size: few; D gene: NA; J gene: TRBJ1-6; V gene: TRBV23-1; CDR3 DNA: TGCGCCAGCAGCCGGGGTCATAATTCACCCCTCCACTTT; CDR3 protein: CASSRGHNSPLHF
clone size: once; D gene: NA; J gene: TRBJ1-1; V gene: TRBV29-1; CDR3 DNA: TGCAGCGTTGAGGGGGACCAGGGGCCGGCTTTCTTT; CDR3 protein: CSVEGDQGPAFF
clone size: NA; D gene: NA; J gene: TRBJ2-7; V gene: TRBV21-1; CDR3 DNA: TGTGCCAGCAGCAACTTAGCGGGAGGCACCTACGAGCAGTACTTC; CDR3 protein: CASSNLAGGTYEQYF
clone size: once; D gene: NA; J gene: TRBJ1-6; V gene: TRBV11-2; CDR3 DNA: TGTGCCAGCAGCCAATTAGTTTTGGGTTCACCCCTCCACTTT; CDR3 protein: CASSQLVLGSPLHF
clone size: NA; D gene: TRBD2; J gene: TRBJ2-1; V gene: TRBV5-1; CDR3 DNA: TGCGCCAGCAGCTTAGGGATCGGGACTAGCGCGGTAGTATGGTTCTTC; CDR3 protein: CASSLGIGTSAVVWFF
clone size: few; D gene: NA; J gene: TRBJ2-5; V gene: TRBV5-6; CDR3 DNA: TGTGCCAGCAGCTTGGTGGGCGGGGGCTATCGGGAGACCCAGTACTTC; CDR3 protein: CASSLVGGGYRETQYF